The present T cell receptor (beta chain) was sequenced within a study of blood T cell repertoires in COVID-19. Study-level information: Whether acute or convalescent, the COVID-19 samples came from the United States, Italy and Spain. The cDNA or gDNA used as material had been derived from T cells, B-cell-depleted T cells, or PBMCs.

Original handling: Amplification with reference gene primers provided the estimates of nucleated cell counts. Profiling relied on immunoSEQ multiplex PCR, and the TCRdb table lists in-frame clones only, not all of them. D and trimming were read from the DNA, whereas the V and J calls and clone size are those reported in that table. The sample consists of around 300,000 clones, 70% to 90% of them appearing once. V was pared by 4 bases and J by 4 bases, with 8 bases of the junction left unmatched. The CDR3 is 15 amino acids. Germline CDR1 SGHTS, CDR2 YDEGEE. The receptor comes from a woman between 40 and 50 years old with acute or convalescent COVID-19. Sequenced sample: peripheral blood. The V gene is TRBV5-8, the J gene TRBJ2-3; TRBD2 agrees at 8 bases. CDR3 coding DNA: TGTGCCAGCAGCGGGAACGGGGGGGCCGCAGATACGCAGTATTTT. Protein product: CASSGNGGAADTQYF.